This TCR beta chain was recovered during a study of blood T cell repertoires in COVID-19. Study in general: Donors in the United States, Italy and Spain gave samples during acute or convalescent COVID-19.

Original processing methods: From reference gene primer amplification, estimates of nucleated cell counts were derived. TCRdb's copy holds only in-frame clones and misses some; the assay was immunoSEQ multiplex PCR. V, J and clone size reflect that table, while D and trimming were determined from the DNA. The data show roughly 300,000 clones, around 90% seen once. Looked up from germline, CDR1 is SGHRS and CDR2 is YFSETQ. V gave up 5 bases and J gave up 5 bases; unmatched junction bases: 9. The length of the CDR3 is 15 residues. Enrollees, about 18 to 90 years old, lived in 24 US areas. Recovery among Cohort 3 donors was established by two negative PCRs, clearance, or symptom resolution.

Sequences were obtained from PBMCs or T cells enriched from blood (not recorded which). This receptor was obtained from a woman aged 25 to 39 who had recovered from COVID-19. The V and J genes are TRBV5-1 and TRBJ2-5, with 10 bases matching TRBD2. CDR3 sequence: CASSPSSGRFETQYF. The CDR3 DNA sequence: TGCGCCAGCAGTCCTTCTAGCGGGAGATTTGAGACCCAGTACTTC.